This T cell receptor (beta chain) is from a study of T-cell reconstitution after alpha-beta-depleted transplantation in children. Findings and limits, study-wide: The study traced high day-60 TCRbeta diversity in some patients to surviving recipient T cells and thymic progenitors. Hyperexpanded clones declined; after one year, newly produced T cells mostly supplied diversity. In patients about two months after transplant, alpha-beta T cells reportedly arose from several hundred expanded graft clones.

This clonotype appeared many times. Its specificity is not known. This CDR3 has 12 residues. V was shortened by 4 bases and J by 4 bases, with 6 bases between the two germline ends. Germline lookup yields CDR1 KGHDR and CDR2 SFDVKD. The TCRbeta library incorporated unique molecular identifiers. TCRdb called the PCR reads again in MiXCR, with one record for every CDR3 protein. The table shows a few hundred thousand distinct CDR3 sequences, with 6.5% to 9% occurring only once. The sequence was obtained from a female patient aged 2 to 10 who had a stem cell transplant for Fanconi anemia, so the T cells may come from the graft donor. The chain links TRBV24-1 to TRBJ1-2; no clear D. The sequencing used peripheral blood, collected 360 days after TCRalphabeta/CD19-depleted stem cell transplant. The CDR3 sequence is CATSEYSYGYTF. The CDR3 coding sequence is TGTGCCACCAGTGAGTACAGCTATGGCTACACCTTC.